What follows are 2 T cell receptor beta chains derived from one specimen sequenced in a study of T cells after yellow fever vaccination (dated by TCRdb to the late 2010s). The protocol used for the library was 5' RACE. Sequencing relied on an Illumina HiSeq 2500. TCRdb ran its own pipeline on the public reads, namely fastp trimming at Q25 and MiXCR clone calling, and kept in-frame beta chains. Records with the same CDR3 protein are collapsed into one entry carrying the most frequent genes and DNA. This sample gives 400,000 or so distinct CDR3 sequences in total; around 6.5% of them show up just once. Of the sample, approximately 16% falls within the top ten clones. Read against the paper, the sample's treatment or condition label means: live attenuated yellow fever vaccine strain. The specimen was PBMCs, collected 5 days after the yellow fever booster vaccination. These receptors came from a man under 40 who received the YFV17D yellow fever vaccine.

V usage is TRBV20-1 and J usage is TRBJ2-1; 11 nucleotides agree with TRBD2. The CDR3 has 16 residues. Germline V gives CDR1 DFQATT, CDR2 SNEGSKA (reference sequence). V was pared by 1 base and J by 3 bases, with 5 bases of the junction left unmatched. In DNA form, the CDR3 reads TGCAGTGCTAGAGTAACGGGACTAGCGGTCTACAATGAGCAGTTCTTC. Protein sequence: CSARVTGLAVYNEQFF.

There are a few counts of this clonotype. The CDR3 here is CASSPDPGSDTQYF. In nucleotides, the CDR3 is TGTGCCAGCAGCCCTGACCCGGGTTCCGATACGCAGTATTTT. The chain couples TRBV11-3 to TRBJ2-3; D remains unclear. The V and J ends lost 5 bases and 6 bases respectively, with 15 bases between them. From germline, CDR1 is SGHNT and CDR2 YENEEA. CDR3 size: 14 residues.